The clone carrying this T cell receptor (beta chain) was seen only a few times. Its matching antigen is unknown. The sample is drawn from a study of spatial heterogeneity in lung cancer. At the level of the study: The average count in raw reads for each unique TCR and UMI combination exceeded nine appearances. General observations from the study: Ubiquitous expanded tumor TCRs surfaced in blood more at resection than they did at follow-up.

The time point: sample taken at primary tumor resection. Unsorted whole RNA of tumor, nontumor lung or frozen PBMC was sequenced. The cohort: over 65 early-stage, untreated non-small cell lung cancer patients. TCRdb re-derived calls from the 5' RACE reads in MiXCR, one entry per CDR3 protein. Among tens of thousands of distinct CDR3 sequences listed, 10% to 15% were seen once. J was trimmed by 3 bases and V by 6 bases; bases with no gene match: 7. CDR3 size: 14 residues. Germline V CDR1 and CDR2: SNHLY, FYNNEI. The sequenced sample was PBMCs, obtained at surgery. The sequence was collected from a male donor with early-stage non-small cell lung cancer. The chain uses TRBV2 and TRBJ2-7; 8 bases fit TRBD2. CDR3 nucleotides: TGTGCCAGCAGCGTCTTGAGCGGGAGCTACGAGCAGTACTTC. As protein: CASSVLSGSYEQYF.